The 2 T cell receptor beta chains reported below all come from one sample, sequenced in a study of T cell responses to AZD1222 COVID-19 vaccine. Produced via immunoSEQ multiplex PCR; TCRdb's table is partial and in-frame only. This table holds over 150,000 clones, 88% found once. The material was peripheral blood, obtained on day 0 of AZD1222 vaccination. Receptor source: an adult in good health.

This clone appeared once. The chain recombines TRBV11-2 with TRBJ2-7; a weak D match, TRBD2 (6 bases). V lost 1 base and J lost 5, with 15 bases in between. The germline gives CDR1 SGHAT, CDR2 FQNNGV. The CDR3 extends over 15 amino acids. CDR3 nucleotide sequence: TGTGCCAGCAGCTTAGGCGGTAGAAGGGAGGACGAGCAGTACTTC. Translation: CASSLGGRREDEQYF.

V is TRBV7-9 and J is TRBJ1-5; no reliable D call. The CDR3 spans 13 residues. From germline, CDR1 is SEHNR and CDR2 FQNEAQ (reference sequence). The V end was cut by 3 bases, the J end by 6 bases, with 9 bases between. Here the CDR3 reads CASSFGEVQPQHF. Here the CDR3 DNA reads TGTGCCAGCAGCTTTGGAGAGGTTCAGCCCCAGCATTTT.